Shown below are 29 T cell receptor beta chains from a single sample sequenced in a study of read filtering for tumor transcriptome and immune sequencing. This library used roughly 0.4 ug RNA and molecular barcoded adaptors spanning alpha/delta and beta/gamma chains. TCRdb itself ran the reads through MiXCR, one entry per CDR3 protein. The table includes some 43,000 distinct CDR3 sequences, around an eighth detected once. The sample comprised a population of CD138-negative cells sorted from bone marrow. All receptors come from a donor aged 40 or older with multiple myeloma.

This clonotype was picked up many times. This chain links TRBV18 with TRBJ1-1; D gene ambiguous. The CDR3 loop spans 15 amino acids. Trimming left V 0 bases short and J 3 bases short, with 11 bases between. Germline CDR1 is KGHSH and CDR2 is LQKENI. The CDR3 spells CASSPPRQSDTEAFF. DNA for the CDR3: TGTGCCAGCTCACCACCCCGGCAGTCAGACACTGAAGCTTTCTTT.

This clonotype was seen at least ten times. J is TRBJ2-1 and V is TRBV30; 9 bases are shared with TRBD1. Looked up from germline, CDR1 is GTSNPN and CDR2 is SVGIG (reference sequence). The CDR3 consists of 14 residues. The J segment lost 0 bases and the V segment lost 8 bases, leaving 5 bases of the junction unmatched. The CDR3 DNA is TGTGCCCTGGACAGGGGAAGCTCCTACAATGAGCAGTTCTTC. It is translated as CALDRGSSYNEQFF.

This clonotype has a count of ten or more. The chain is built from TRBV5-5 and TRBJ2-1; D unclear. V lost 3 bases, J lost 8 bases, and 9 bases lay in between. The CDR3 is 12 amino acids. Germline CDR1 reads SGHKS; CDR2 reads YYEKEE (reference sequence). Here the CDR3 reads CASSSVPDEQFF. CDR3 DNA sequence: TGTGCCAGCAGCTCCGTTCCCGATGAGCAGTTCTTC. Looking up the rest from reference TRBV5-5 and TRBJ2-1 gives the full variable domain: DAGVTQSPTHLIKTRGQQVTLRCSPISGHKSVSWYQQVLGQGPQFIFQYYEKEERGRGNFPDRFSARQFPNYSSELNVNALLLGDSALYLCASSSVPDEQFFGPGTRLTVL.

This clonotype was counted many times. The chain couples TRBV7-3 to TRBJ2-1; D is perhaps TRBD1 (5 bases). From germline, CDR1 is SGHTA and CDR2 FQGTGA. The length of the CDR3 is 12 residues. Trimming removed 5 bases at V and 5 bases at J, with 7 bases between. The CDR3: CASSQGNNEQFF. The DNA for the CDR3 is TGTGCCAGCAGCCAGGGAAACAATGAGCAGTTCTTC.

The sample holds many counts of this clonotype. This CDR3 is CASKGGGTEAFF. CDR3 bases: TGTGCCAGCAAAGGGGGTGGCACTGAAGCTTTCTTT. This chain links TRBV12-3 or TRBV12-4 with TRBJ1-1, with D possibly TRBD1 on 6 matching bases. The ends were cut back, 7 bases at V and 4 bases at J, with 10 bases in the middle. The CDR3 contains 12 residues.

This clonotype was observed many times. The chain couples TRBV3-1 to TRBJ2-7; 8 bases fit TRBD2. The V gene end was trimmed by 0 bases and the J gene end by 5 bases; junction bases not matched to a gene: 3. The CDR3 runs to 14 residues. Germline loops: CDR1 LGHDT, CDR2 YNNKEL (reference sequence). The CDR3 is CASSQDTGLDEQYF. The CDR3 nucleotides read TGTGCCAGCAGCCAAGATACGGGACTAGACGAGCAGTACTTC.

This clonotype was seen at least ten times. The chain uses TRBV10-3 and TRBJ2-1; 12 bases line up with TRBD2. This CDR3 contains 14 residues. V lost 5 bases, J lost 6 bases, and 2 bases stayed unmatched. Germline values: CDR1 ENHRY, CDR2 SYGVKD. CDR3 sequence reads: CAISLAGGPNEQFF. The CDR3 DNA reads TGTGCCATCAGTCTAGCGGGAGGGCCCAATGAGCAGTTCTTC.

The chain employs TRBV30 and TRBJ1-1, with D tentatively TRBD1 (5 bases). V gave up 2 bases and J gave up 1 base, with 8 bases separating them. Germline CDR1 is GTSNPN and CDR2 is SVGIG (reference sequence). The CDR3 contains 13 residues. The CDR3 spells CAWSRQKNTEAFF. CDR3 DNA: TGTGCCTGGAGTAGACAGAAGAACACTGAAGCTTTCTTT.

This clonotype has more than one count but fewer than ten. A much more abundant neighbour one base away suggests this may be a read error. J is TRBJ2-2 and V is TRBV24-1, with 9 bases matching TRBD1. J was trimmed by 6 bases and V by 3 bases; bases with no gene match: 7. The CDR3 runs 16 residues. CDR1 is KGHDR and CDR2 is SFDVKD in the germline V gene. CDR3 region: CATSDTGGWHSGELFF. In nucleotides, the CDR3 is TGTGCCACCAGTGATACAGGGGGCTGGCACTCCGGGGAGCTGTTTTTT.

In DNA, the CDR3 is TGTGCCAGCAGCAATACAGGGCCGGCGGAGACCCAGTACTTC. Amino acids: CASSNTGPAETQYF. This rearrangement joins TRBV6-6 to TRBJ2-5, with D possibly being TRBD1 (6 bases). CDR3 size: 14 residues. Germline loops: CDR1 MNHNY, CDR2 SVGAGI (reference sequence). The V end lost 6 bases, the J end lost 5 bases, and 16 bases lay between the germline ends.

This clonotype was seen many times. The V gene is TRBV7-2, the J gene TRBJ2-1; D may be TRBD1 (6 bases). The V gene lost 1 base and the J gene lost 7 bases, with 14 bases spanning the gap. Germline V gene lookup returns CDR1 SGHTA and CDR2 FQGNSA. This CDR3 comprises 15 residues. The CDR3 loop is CASSLGQAVLNEQFF. The CDR3 DNA reads TGTGCCAGCAGCTTAGGACAGGCCGTCCTAAATGAGCAGTTCTTC.

This clonotype was counted at least ten times. The V and J genes are TRBV7-2 and TRBJ2-2; 9 bases fit TRBD2. Per the germline V gene, CDR1 is SGHTA and CDR2 is FQGNSA. The V and J ends lost 3 bases and 2 bases, in that order; junction bases with no gene match: 4. CDR3 size: 16 residues. The chain's CDR3 is CASSLGGTSNTGELFF. CDR3 in DNA: TGTGCCAGCAGCTTGGGAGGGACTAGCAACACCGGGGAGCTGTTTTTT. The full variable domain, its missing parts supplied by reference TRBV7-2 and TRBJ2-2, is GAGVSQSPSNKVTEKGKDVELRCDPISGHTALYWYRQSLGQGLEFLIYFQGNSAPDKSGLPSDRFSAERTGGSVSTLTIQRTQQEDSAVYLCASSLGGTSNTGELFFGEGSRLTVL.

This clonotype came up a few times. The chain employs TRBV29-1 and TRBJ2-1; 13 bases are shared with TRBD2. CDR1 and CDR2 (germline): SQVTM, ANQGSEA. CDR3 length: 14 amino acids. Trimming removed 8 bases from V and 10 bases from J; junction bases left unmatched: 11. In DNA form, the CDR3 reads TGCAGCATCACCGGGACTAGCGGGAACGGAGAGCAGTTCTTC. Its protein is CSITGTSGNGEQFF.

Remarks on this clonotype: The junction departs from germline at one end; a sequencing error may be responsible. This chain joins TRBV5-1 and TRBJ2-2; 12 positions match TRBD2. Germline V gene lookup returns CDR1 SGHRS and CDR2 YFSETQ. This CDR3 has 17 residues. The CDR3 loop reads CASSQFTSGGNTGELLF. CDR3 coding DNA: TGCGCCAGCAGCCAGTTCACTAGCGGGGGGAACACCGGGGAGCTGCTTTTT.

This clonotype occurred many times. The J gene is TRBJ2-5, the V gene TRBV3-1; D gene uncertain. V lost 4 bases and J 4 bases, leaving 19 bases between the germline ends. Germline CDR1 LGHDT, CDR2 YNNKEL (reference sequence). The CDR3 covers 16 residues. The CDR3 DNA reads as TGTGCCAGCAGCCCAGTTAGGATCGGAATGTCAGAGACCCAGTACTTC. It codes for CASSPVRIGMSETQYF.

This clonotype was recorded at least ten times. The rearrangement links TRBV20-1 to TRBJ2-1, with TRBD2 matching 9 bases. CDR1 is DFQATT, CDR2 SNEGSKA, per germline (reference sequence). The CDR3 runs 20 residues. V shed 2 bases and J 1 base; nucleotides not matched to a gene: 18. The CDR3 sequence is CSARPPWEAGGPISYNEQFF. The DNA of the CDR3 is TGCAGTGCTAGACCCCCCTGGGAAGCGGGAGGACCTATTTCCTACAATGAGCAGTTCTTC.

As for this clonotype: Mismatch with germline at one junction end may stem from a read error. The CDR3 coding sequence is TGTGCCGGCAGTGAAGAGGGAACATCTGCGGGGACCCAGTACTTC. As protein: CAGSEEGTSAGTQYF. This rearrangement joins TRBV2 to TRBJ2-5, with a possible D match to TRBD2 (5 bases). The V gene's germline CDR1 is SNHLY and CDR2 FYNNEI. CDR3 length equals 15 residues. Full variable domain (remainder filled in from reference TRBV2 and TRBJ2-5): EPEVTQTPSHQVTQMGQEVILRCVPISNHLYFYWYRQILGQKVEFLVSFYNNEISEKSEIFDDQFSVERPDGSNFTLKIRSTKLEDSAMYFCAGSEEGTSAGTQYFGPGTRLLVL.

This clonotype was seen many times. The J gene is TRBJ2-1, the V gene TRBV19, with 9 bases lining up with TRBD1. The CDR3 has 13 amino acids. Looked up from germline, CDR1 is LNHDA and CDR2 is SQIVND (reference sequence). The V segment lost 7 bases and the J segment 10 bases; nucleotides outside the gene matches: 8. CDR3 sequence reads: CASTPDRGEEQFF. As DNA, the CDR3 is TGTGCCAGTACCCCGGACAGGGGTGAAGAGCAGTTCTTC.

This clonotype was recorded many times. This rearrangement joins TRBV10-2 to TRBJ2-5; D possibly matches TRBD1 or TRBD2 (6 bases each). CDR3 size: 14 residues. Deletions cut 6 bases from V and 1 base from J, with 12 bases between. CDR1 is WSHSY and CDR2 is SAAADI in the germline V gene. CDR3 sequence (DNA): TGCGCCAGCAGGGGACGGGGGCGCCAAGAGACCCAGTACTTC. Its translation: CASRGRGRQETQYF.

This clonotype was detected many times. This chain connects TRBV29-1 to TRBJ1-1, with TRBD1 matching over 7 bases. Germline V gene data show CDR1 as SQVTM and CDR2 as ANQGSEA. CDR3 size: 13 residues. Trimming removed 4 bases from V and 2 bases from J; junction bases left unmatched: 4. Written as DNA, the CDR3 is TGCAGCGTTGTGTGGGACAGAAACACTGAAGCTTTCTTT. Protein sequence: CSVVWDRNTEAFF.

The sample holds many counts of this clonotype. The rearrangement uses TRBV12-3 or TRBV12-4 and TRBJ1-1; tentatively, D is TRBD1 (6 bases). V was cut by 3 bases and J by 2 bases, with 10 bases left in between. The CDR3 length is 14 residues. CDR3 loop: CASSFGGANTEAFF. The CDR3 DNA follows: TGTGCCAGCAGTTTTGGGGGGGCCAACACTGAAGCTTTCTTT.

This clonotype was found many times. CDR3 bases: TGTGCCAGCAGTTACGCGAAGGGGGAAGCTTTCTTT. It encodes CASSYAKGEAFF. The genes are TRBV6-2 or TRBV6-3 and TRBJ1-1, with D possibly matching TRBD1 (5 bases). Germline V gives CDR1 MNHEY, CDR2 SVGEGT. CDR3 length equals 12 residues. V was shortened by 2 bases and J by 8 bases, with 9 bases between the two germline ends.

In this sample, this clonotype turned up many times. This chain uses TRBV6-6 with TRBJ2-1; either TRBD1 or TRBD2 may supply D (6 bases each). The V gene lost 6 bases and the J gene lost 12 bases, with 30 bases spanning the gap. This CDR3 region has 17 residues. From germline, CDR1 is MNHNY and CDR2 SVGAGI (reference sequence). The CDR3 bases are TGTGCCAGCAGCCGGGGGTCAGCGAGGGGGACAATGATTGTGCAGTTCTTC. Its translation: CASSRGSARGTMIVQFF.

This clonotype was found many times. A much larger clone differs by one base, so this may be a read error. The V call is TRBV12-3 or TRBV12-4, the J call TRBJ2-1, with TRBD2 matching over 10 bases. CDR3 size: 14 residues. The CDR3, as DNA: TGTGCCAGCACCGTGGGACTAGCGTACAATGAGCTGTTCTTC. This gives the protein CASTVGLAYNELFF.

The chain links TRBV2 to TRBJ1-2; a weak D match, TRBD1 (6 bases). The CDR3 runs to 13 residues. V lost 2 bases to trimming and J lost 4 bases, with 8 bases between them. Germline CDR1 is SNHLY and CDR2 is FYNNEI. The CDR3 loop is CASSERTAYGYTF. The CDR3 DNA follows: TGTGCCAGCAGTGAAAGGACAGCCTATGGCTACACCTTC. The full variable domain, its missing parts supplied by reference TRBV2 and TRBJ1-2, is EPEVTQTPSHQVTQMGQEVILRCVPISNHLYFYWYRQILGQKVEFLVSFYNNEISEKSEIFDDQFSVERPDGSNFTLKIRSTKLEDSAMYFCASSERTAYGYTFGSGTRLTVV.

This clonotype occurred many times. This sequence joins TRBV24-1 and TRBJ2-1; D is perhaps TRBD1 (6 bases). This CDR3 comprises 16 residues. V was clipped by 3 bases and J by 3 bases, with 14 bases between them. Germline V CDR1 and CDR2: KGHDR, SFDVKD. CDR3: CATSDLRGGNYNEQFF. The CDR3 DNA is TGTGCCACCAGTGATCTCCGAGGGGGAAACTACAATGAGCAGTTCTTC.

This clonotype was counted many times. The CDR3 DNA is TGTGCCAGCACCGAAGCAAGACAGGATCAGCCCCAGCATTTT. Translated, it gives CASTEARQDQPQHF. This chain connects TRBV2 to TRBJ1-5, with a possible D match to TRBD1 (6 bases). Trimming removed 7 bases at V and 5 bases at J, with 15 bases between. This CDR3 spans 14 amino acids. In germline, CDR1 is SNHLY, CDR2 FYNNEI.

This clonotype was picked up many times. The V call is TRBV29-1, the J call TRBJ1-2; D gene uncertain. Trimming stripped 1 base from V and 4 bases from J, with 10 bases between. Germline loops: CDR1 SQVTM, CDR2 ANQGSEA. This CDR3 region has 13 residues. CDR3 DNA: TGCAGCGTTGAAGGTCGTCAGACCTATGGCTACACCTTC. Its protein is CSVEGRQTYGYTF.

This clonotype was observed many times. The chain couples TRBV4-3 to TRBJ2-1; 7 bases map to TRBD2. The CDR3 loop spans 17 amino acids. CDR1 is LGHNA and CDR2 is YSLEER in the germline V gene. The junction had 5 bases not matched to a gene; V was cut back by 0 bases and J by 0 bases. The CDR3 coding sequence is TGCGCCAGCAGCCAAGATTCCGGCGGGAGCTCCTACAATGAGCAGTTCTTC. This encodes CASSQDSGGSSYNEQFF.